The table lists the clone carrying this T cell receptor beta chain with a count of one. Different DNA sequences within this sample yield the same CDR3. The data stem from a study of shared clonotypes between healthy human individuals. Turning to the study itself: The donor pool was made up of two women and three men aged 18 to 49.

Profiled with immunoSEQ multiplex PCR; TCRdb holds only in-frame clones, not every one. Seen here are some 1,600,000 clones, roughly 98% observed once, and the top ten hold roughly 0.4%. Between the trimmed V and J ends, which lost 0 bases and 0 bases, there was a span of 12 bases. Germline-derived CDR1 and CDR2 are MGHRA and YSYEKL. CDR3 size: 16 residues. Participating donors were healthy, HIV-negative adults free of recent acute infections or vaccinations. This TCR was sampled from a man aged 25 to 40 in good health. The chain has TRBV4-1 and TRBJ2-7, with D hard to call. Sequenced sample: naive CD4+ T cells sorted from blood. Indicated subset: CD45RA+ positively selected. The CDR3 spells CASSQERFRVSYEQYF. CDR3 sequence (DNA): TGCGCCAGCAGCCAAGAACGGTTCAGAGTCTCCTACGAGCAGTACTTC.